The 20 T cell receptor beta chains below all came from one sample that was sequenced in a study of vaccination effects on CD4 cells after COVID-19. Data came from immunoSEQ multiplex PCR; TCRdb stores just in-frame clones and leaves some out. There are 21,000 or so clones in the sample; roughly 74% occur only once, and about 40% lies in the top ten. These receptors have no known antigen. With the ViraFEST assay, the study expanded antigen-specific CD4+ T cells using viral peptide pools, then sequenced them. Once cultured for approximately ten days, the cells underwent separation to obtain CD4+ T cells. The person acquired a PCR-confirmed SARS-CoV-2 infection between March and December 2020. The source was CD4+ T cells from PBMCs cultured with a peptide pool, collected before COVID-19 vaccination. The receptors stem from a human donor who had a prior SARS-CoV-2 infection.

There are a few counts of this clone. This rearrangement joins TRBV6-5 to TRBJ1-5; D remains ambiguous. The CDR3 spans 13 residues. Trimming removed 0 bases at V and 4 bases at J, with 4 bases between. Germline CDR1 and CDR2: MNHEY and SVGAGI. CDR3 DNA sequence: TGTGCCAGCAGTTACTCGATAAATCAGCCCCAGCATTTT. Translated: CASSYSINQPQHF.

This clone occurred once. The chain carries TRBV4-3 and TRBJ2-1; D unresolved. The CDR3 loop spans 15 amino acids. Trimming cost V 0 bases and J 4 bases, with 10 bases left between them. Germline values: CDR1 LGHNA, CDR2 YSLEER. The CDR3 protein is CASSQEGRRYNEQFF. The CDR3 region has the DNA TGCGCCAGCAGCCAAGAAGGTCGAAGATACAATGAGCAGTTCTTC.

The gene calls are TRBV18 and TRBJ2-6; TRBD1 might be the D (6 bases). The CDR3 has 16 residues. The V gene lost 3 bases and the J gene lost 4 bases, with 13 bases spanning the gap. CDR1 KGHSH and CDR2 LQKENI come from the germline V gene. CDR3 loop: CASSPSRDKGANVLTF. The DNA for the CDR3 is TGTGCCAGCTCACCCAGCCGGGACAAAGGGGCCAACGTCCTGACTTTC.

This clone was counted only a few times. The CDR3: CASSFAGVNEQYF. The CDR3 nucleotides read TGTGCCAGCAGCTTTGCGGGGGTAAACGAGCAGTACTTC. The chain is built from TRBV7-2 and TRBJ2-7; 7 bases are shared with TRBD2. J lost 5 bases, V lost 3 bases, and 4 bases had no gene match. The CDR3 has 13 amino acids. The germline V gene encodes CDR1 SGHTA and CDR2 FQGNSA. Full variable domain (missing parts from reference TRBV7-2 and TRBJ2-7): GAGVSQSPSNKVTEKGKDVELRCDPISGHTALYWYRQSLGQGLEFLIYFQGNSAPDKSGLPSDRFSAERTGGSVSTLTIQRTQQEDSAVYLCASSFAGVNEQYFGPGTRLTVT.

J is TRBJ1-1 and V is TRBV15, with D tentatively TRBD1 (6 bases). The CDR3 totals 18 residues. The germline gives CDR1 LNHNV, CDR2 YYDKDF (reference sequence). Trimming took 1 base from V and 0 from J, leaving 18 bases between them. CDR3 coding DNA: TGTGCCACCAGCAGAGGAGGGGGGGGGTCTAAGCTGAACACTGAAGCTTTCTTT. Translating it yields CATSRGGGGSKLNTEAFF.

This chain uses TRBV21-1 with TRBJ2-2. TRBV21-1 is a documented pseudogene. This CDR3 has 18 amino acids. Here the CDR3 reads CAGDGRFRGRGGAGELFF. CDR3 nucleotides: TGTGCCGGGGATGGACGGTTTCGGGGCAGGGGGGGTGCCGGGGAGCTGTTTTTT.

The chain joins TRBV27 to TRBJ2-7, with no clear D. CDR3 length: 11 amino acids. Germline V gene lookup returns CDR1 MNHEY and CDR2 SMNVEV (reference sequence). The V and J ends lost 6 bases and 2 bases respectively, with 5 bases between them. The CDR3: CASRTPYEQYF. The CDR3 DNA reads TGTGCCAGCAGAACCCCCTACGAGCAGTACTTC.

This chain joins TRBV9 and TRBJ1-1, with unresolved D. V dropped 0 bases and J dropped 2 bases, with 11 bases sitting between them. CDR1 is SGDLS, CDR2 YYNGEE, per germline. The CDR3 length is 15 residues. The CDR3 region has the DNA TGTGCCAGCAGCGTAGGTTGGGCTTTAAACACTGAAGCTTTCTTT. Encoded protein: CASSVGWALNTEAFF.

The chain carries TRBV5-1 and TRBJ2-7, with 8 bases lining up with TRBD1. CDR1 and CDR2 from the germline V gene are SGHRS and YFSETQ. Trimming at V came to 2 bases and at J to 0 bases, leaving 4 bases not matched to a gene. The CDR3 has 15 amino acids. This chain's CDR3 is CASSFTQGASYEQYF. The CDR3 region has the DNA TGCGCCAGCAGCTTCACTCAGGGGGCCTCCTACGAGCAGTACTTC.

V usage is TRBV5-1 and J usage is TRBJ2-1; D not resolved. This CDR3 contains 14 residues. The germline CDR1 and CDR2 sequences are SGHRS and YFSETQ. Trimming removed 4 bases from V and 8 bases from J, with 16 bases in between. CDR3 bases: TGCGCCAGCAGCCCAATGTTTACGGGCGATGAGCAGTTCTTC. Its protein product is CASSPMFTGDEQFF.

This clone came up a few times. This sequence joins TRBV5-4 and TRBJ1-2; 7 nucleotides align to TRBD1. V was pared by 4 bases and J by 7 bases, with 10 bases of the junction left unmatched. The CDR3 covers 14 residues. Germline CDR1 is SGHNT and CDR2 is YYREEE (reference sequence). CDR3 sequence reads: CASSRPGGTAGYTF. Here the CDR3 DNA reads TGTGCCAGCAGCCGACCGGGGGGGACAGCTGGCTACACCTTC.

The chain employs TRBV5-1 and TRBJ2-3, with 9 bases identical to TRBD2. V lost 0 bases to trimming and J lost 1 base; unmatched junction nucleotides: 6. The CDR3 contains 17 residues. Germline V lookup: CDR1 SGHRS, CDR2 YFSETQ. The CDR3 DNA sequence: TGCGCCAGCAGCTTGGTGGCTAGCGGGACGGGCACAGATACGCAGTATTTT. It encodes CASSLVASGTGTDTQYF.

To note about this clone: Other nucleotide sequences from this sample produce the same CDR3. This chain uses TRBV5-1 with TRBJ1-2; 9 nucleotides align to TRBD1. The CDR3 covers 14 residues. CDR1 is SGHRS, CDR2 YFSETQ, per germline. After removal of 1 base from V and 7 bases from J, the junction contained 5 bases not matched to a gene. The CDR3 sequence: CASSLPQGAGGYTF. In DNA, the CDR3 is TGCGCCAGCAGCTTGCCACAGGGGGCAGGTGGCTACACCTTC.

The table lists this clone with a few counts. The chain links TRBV4-3 to TRBJ1-1; D ambiguous. Per germline, CDR1 LGHNA and CDR2 YSLEER. The CDR3 totals 13 residues. Trimming took 3 bases from V and 3 from J, leaving 8 bases between them. This chain's CDR3 is CASSQVIYTEAFF. CDR3 nucleotides: TGCGCCAGCAGCCAGGTAATATACACTGAAGCTTTCTTT.

The chain carries TRBV24-1 and TRBJ2-3; perhaps TRBD1 as D (6 bases). The CDR3 extends over 19 amino acids. V lost 1 base and J 5 bases, leaving 24 bases between the germline ends. Per the germline V gene, CDR1 is KGHDR and CDR2 is SFDVKD. The CDR3 reads CATSDFMGARSLGEDTQYF. The CDR3 DNA follows: TGTGCCACCAGTGATTTTATGGGGGCTAGGTCTCTGGGGGAAGATACGCAGTATTTT.

CDR3 bases: TGTGCCAGCAGCTTGCTACTAGCCCGGAATGAGCAGTTCTTC. Residues: CASSLLLARNEQFF. V usage is TRBV7-9 and J usage is TRBJ2-1; a weak D match, TRBD2 (6 bases). The CDR3 is made up of 14 amino acids. The V gene lost 3 bases and the J gene lost 7 bases, with 13 bases spanning the gap. Germline-derived CDR1 and CDR2 are SEHNR and FQNEAQ (reference sequence).

This chain joins TRBV6-5 and TRBJ1-1; D is uncertain. Germline CDR1 reads MNHEY; CDR2 reads SVGAGI. This CDR3 is built from 13 residues. Trimming left V 8 bases short and J 4 bases short, with 14 bases between. The CDR3 sequence: CASATILITEAFF. CDR3 nucleotide sequence: TGTGCCAGCGCGACGATCCTGATCACTGAAGCTTTCTTT.

The chain uses TRBV19 and TRBJ2-6; no clear D gene. Germline loops: CDR1 LNHDA, CDR2 SQIVND (reference sequence). The CDR3 totals 14 residues. The germline V and J ends were trimmed by 3 bases and 4 bases, with 7 bases remaining between them. The CDR3 DNA reads as TGTGCCAGTAGTATGGGGTTCGGGGCCAACGTCCTGACTTTC. This sequence encodes CASSMGFGANVLTF.

Only a few counts were recorded for this clone. The chain uses TRBV5-4 and TRBJ1-2; 7 nucleotides align to TRBD1. This CDR3 has 15 residues. Germline V gene data show CDR1 as SGHNT and CDR2 as YYREEE (reference sequence). V shed 2 bases, J shed 8 bases, and the junction held 12 bases outside the gene matches. The CDR3 sequence: CASSFYNPDRAGYTF. In nucleotides, the CDR3 is TGTGCCAGCAGCTTCTATAACCCCGACAGGGCCGGCTACACCTTC.

This clone showed up just a few times. The chain uses TRBV25-1 and TRBJ2-7; perhaps TRBD2 as D (7 bases). CDR3 length equals 13 residues. Trimming removed 5 bases from V and 6 bases from J, with 14 bases in between. The germline V gene encodes CDR1 MGHDK and CDR2 SYGVNS. The CDR3 nucleotides are TGTGCCAGCAGTAGAGGGGGGGGGCTCGAGCAGTACTTC. Its protein is CASSRGGGLEQYF.